Shown below are 28 T cell receptor beta chains from a single sample sequenced in a study of T cells in localized non-small cell lung cancer. The method was immunoSEQ multiplex PCR; TCRdb's version includes in-frame clones alone and lacks a portion of them. Seen here are 20,000 to 25,000 clones, about four fifths observed once, and the top ten hold more than 4.5%. This sample comprised PBMCs, obtained before any cancer treatment. Receptors originate from a man aged 40-75 years with stage II lung adenocarcinoma.

This clone was found a few times. The J gene is TRBJ2-7, the V gene TRBV7-9; D remains ambiguous. The CDR3 sequence is 14 residues long. From germline, CDR1 is SEHNR and CDR2 FQNEAQ (reference sequence). V lost 1 base, J lost 2 bases, and 9 bases lay in between. This CDR3 reads CASSLGLAPYEQYF. The CDR3 DNA reads as TGTGCCAGCAGCTTAGGACTCGCTCCCTACGAGCAGTACTTC. Filled out from reference TRBV7-9 and TRBJ2-7, the complete variable domain reads DTGVSQNPRHKITKRGQNVTFRCDPISEHNRLYWYRQTLGQGPEFLTYFQNEAQLEKSRLLSDRFSAERPKGSFSTLEIQRTEQGDSAMYLCASSLGLAPYEQYFGPGTRLTVT.

The rearrangement links TRBV6-5 to TRBJ1-4, with D possibly being TRBD1 (5 bases). This CDR3 is 15 amino acids long. Germline loops: CDR1 MNHEY, CDR2 SVGAGI. V was pared by 3 bases and J by 5 bases, with 13 bases between. CDR3 coding DNA: TGTGCCAGCAGTTATCAAAGCCGGGGGAATGAAAAACTGTTTTTT. It encodes CASSYQSRGNEKLFF.

The CDR3 loop reads CASSQKQTEAFF. The CDR3 DNA reads as TGTGCCAGCTCACAAAAGCAGACTGAAGCTTTCTTT. V and J are TRBV18 and TRBJ1-1; D gene uncertain. With 4 bases removed from V and 5 bases from J, the gap between germline ends came to 8 bases. The CDR3 runs to 12 residues. In germline, CDR1 is KGHSH, CDR2 LQKENI.

The CDR3 reads CAGQGQYNSPLHF. The CDR3 DNA is TGTGCCGGACAGGGGCAATATAATTCACCCCTCCACTTT. The chain carries TRBV6-1 and TRBJ1-6, with 9 bases matching TRBD1. In germline, CDR1 is MNHNS, CDR2 SASEGT. The CDR3 loop spans 13 amino acids. V was pared by 11 bases and J by 4 bases, with 3 bases of the junction left unmatched.

This rearrangement joins TRBV10-3 to TRBJ2-2; D is ambiguous. The germline gives CDR1 ENHRY, CDR2 SYGVKD. Between the trimmed V and J ends, which lost 5 bases and 6 bases, there was a span of 19 bases. CDR3 length: 16 amino acids. CDR3 in amino acids: CAISLSTVWTAGELFF. DNA of the CDR3: TGTGCCATCAGTCTTAGCACGGTCTGGACGGCCGGGGAGCTGTTTTTT.

V gene TRBV6-5 combines with J gene TRBJ2-7; possible D gene TRBD1, 8 bases. Trimming took 0 bases from V and 0 from J, leaving 12 bases between them. The CDR3 length is 16 residues. Germline V lookup: CDR1 MNHEY, CDR2 SVGAGI. The CDR3 spells CASSYSTGGASYEQYF. CDR3 bases: TGTGCCAGCAGTTACTCCACAGGGGGGGCCTCCTACGAGCAGTACTTC.

The chain carries TRBV5-5 and TRBJ2-1; 7 nucleotides align to TRBD1. The trim removed 5 bases at V and 7 bases at J, leaving 6 bases unmatched. CDR1 and CDR2 (germline): SGHKS, YYEKEE (reference sequence). This CDR3 has 13 residues. The DNA for the CDR3 is TGTGCCAGCAGACGTACAGGGGAAAATGAGCAGTTCTTC. Its protein product is CASRRTGENEQFF.

The chain couples TRBV14 to TRBJ2-2; no clear D gene. The CDR3 sequence is 16 residues long. Per germline, CDR1 SGHDN and CDR2 FVKESK. The V end was cut by 5 bases, the J end by 1 base, with 14 bases between. Here the CDR3 reads CASSSFAALNTGELFF. The CDR3 nucleotides are TGTGCCAGCAGCTCGTTCGCGGCCCTGAACACCGGGGAGCTGTTTTTT.

The chain has TRBV11-3 and TRBJ2-2, with 9 bases identical to TRBD1. After removal of 4 bases from V and 7 bases from J, the junction contained 7 bases not matched to a gene. The CDR3 is made up of 15 amino acids. The germline gives CDR1 SGHNT, CDR2 YENEEA. CDR3 nucleotides: TGTGCCAGCAGCTCCTCCGGGACAGGGATCGGGGAGCTGTTTTTT. Translating gives CASSSSGTGIGELFF.

The gene calls are TRBV4-1 and TRBJ2-1; D remains unclear. CDR1 is MGHRA and CDR2 is YSYEKL in the germline V gene. The ends were cut back, 4 bases at V and 10 bases at J, with 8 bases in the middle. The CDR3 has 11 amino acids. Here the CDR3 reads CASSRTGEQFF. Written as DNA, the CDR3 is TGCGCCAGCAGCCGGACCGGGGAGCAGTTCTTC.

This chain links TRBV2 with TRBJ2-3; D unclear. The CDR3 totals 12 residues. The germline V gene encodes CDR1 SNHLY and CDR2 FYNNEI. Trimming stripped 6 bases from V and 0 bases from J, with 4 bases between. The CDR3 region has the DNA TGTGCCAGCAGCAGGAGCACAGATACGCAGTATTTT. Residues: CASSRSTDTQYF. The variable domain in full, completed from reference TRBV2 and TRBJ2-3, reads EPEVTQTPSHQVTQMGQEVILRCVPISNHLYFYWYRQILGQKVEFLVSFYNNEISEKSEIFDDQFSVERPDGSNFTLKIRSTKLEDSAMYFCASSRSTDTQYFGPGTRLTVL.

The chain has TRBV5-1 and TRBJ2-3, with 10 bases identical to TRBD2. V lost 4 bases, J lost 7 bases, and 9 bases stayed unmatched. This CDR3 has 15 amino acids. Germline V gene sequence: CDR1 SGHRS, CDR2 YFSETQ. The CDR3: CASSPILAGRNTQYF. The CDR3 DNA sequence: TGCGCCAGCAGCCCGATACTAGCGGGGAGAAATACGCAGTATTTT.

The chain couples TRBV11-2 to TRBJ1-1; D perhaps matches TRBD1 (6 bases). This CDR3 is 18 amino acids long. Trimming took off 2 bases at V and 0 bases at J, with 19 bases between the two ends. In germline, CDR1 is SGHAT, CDR2 FQNNGV. CDR3 sequence reads: CASSLIQGGTALNTEAFF. CDR3 sequence (DNA): TGTGCCAGCAGCTTAATACAGGGAGGTACTGCCCTGAACACTGAAGCTTTCTTT.

This chain uses TRBV18 with TRBJ1-3; no clear D gene. V lost 10 bases and J lost 5, with 15 bases in between. The CDR3 is made up of 13 amino acids. Germline V gene lookup returns CDR1 KGHSH and CDR2 LQKENI. This CDR3 is CATREALRNTIYF. CDR3 DNA: TGTGCCACCCGAGAGGCGCTGCGAAACACCATATATTTT. Filled out from reference TRBV18 and TRBJ1-3, the complete variable domain reads NAGVMQNPRHLVRRRGQEARLRCSPMKGHSHVYWYRQLPEEGLKFMVYLQKENIIDESGMPKERFSAEFPKEGPSILRIQQVVRGDSAAYFCATREALRNTIYFGEGSWLTVV.

J is TRBJ1-2 and V is TRBV7-9; D possibly corresponds to TRBD1 (5 bases). V dropped 5 bases and J dropped 2 bases, with 9 bases sitting between them. This CDR3 has 13 amino acids. Germline loops: CDR1 SEHNR, CDR2 FQNEAQ (reference sequence). CDR3 in DNA: TGTGCCAGCAGCCTAGGGACCAACTATGGCTACACCTTC. Its protein product is CASSLGTNYGYTF.

This chain connects TRBV9 to TRBJ2-3; D is undetermined. CDR1 and CDR2 from the germline V gene are SGDLS and YYNGEE. The CDR3 loop spans 14 amino acids. Trimming stripped 0 bases from V and 2 bases from J, with 7 bases between. The chain's CDR3 is CASSVASNTDTQYF. The CDR3 DNA reads as TGTGCCAGCAGCGTAGCTTCAAACACAGATACGCAGTATTTT.

V usage is TRBV2 and J usage is TRBJ1-4; D is uncertain. The CDR3 length is 15 residues. The V and J ends lost 2 bases and 2 bases respectively, with 9 bases between them. Germline-derived CDR1 and CDR2 are SNHLY and FYNNEI. CDR3 coding DNA: TGTGCCAGCAGTGAACCGGGGAGGACTAATGAAAAACTGTTTTTT. Translating gives CASSEPGRTNEKLFF.

The V gene is TRBV6-6, the J gene TRBJ2-1, with 9 bases matching TRBD2. The CDR3 contains 12 residues. Germline-derived CDR1 and CDR2 are MNHNY and SVGAGI (reference sequence). V trimming: 7 bases; J trimming: 13 bases; junction bases outside the gene matches: 8. The CDR3 region is CASTISGSIQFF. CDR3 DNA: TGTGCCAGCACCATTAGCGGGAGTATACAGTTCTTC.

The chain uses TRBV2 and TRBJ2-6; TRBD1 or TRBD2 may be the D gene (5 bases each). Per germline, CDR1 SNHLY and CDR2 FYNNEI. The CDR3 has 14 amino acids. Trimming cost V 8 bases and J 0 bases, with 8 bases left between them. In DNA form, the CDR3 reads TGTGCCAGCCGGGGCAACTCTGGGGCCAACGTCCTGACTTTC. Translation gives CASRGNSGANVLTF.

The rearrangement joins TRBV16 to TRBJ2-7, with 7 bases fitting TRBD1. The CDR3 is 15 residues long. The V gene's germline CDR1 is KGHSY and CDR2 FQNENV. V dropped 0 bases and J dropped 3; count of bases not matched to a gene: 5. In nucleotides, the CDR3 is TGTGCCAGCAGCCAATCCTGGGACAGCCTCTACGAGCAGTACTTC. Amino acid sequence: CASSQSWDSLYEQYF.

The V and J genes are TRBV5-5 and TRBJ2-1; possibly TRBD2 for D (5 bases). The germline V gene has CDR1 SGHKS and CDR2 YYEKEE (reference sequence). Trimming removed 4 bases at V and 4 bases at J, with 12 bases between. The CDR3 is made up of 14 amino acids. DNA of the CDR3: TGTGCCAGCAGCCGAGGTGAGGGTTACAATGAGCAGTTCTTC. Translated: CASSRGEGYNEQFF.

V usage is TRBV19 and J usage is TRBJ2-7; D not certain. Trimming pared 3 bases from V and 0 bases from J, leaving 12 bases between. In germline, CDR1 is LNHDA, CDR2 SQIVND (reference sequence). The CDR3 is made up of 15 amino acids. CDR3 sequence: CASSISRAGSYEQYF. DNA of the CDR3: TGTGCCAGTAGTATCTCCCGAGCTGGCTCCTACGAGCAGTACTTC.

By proportion, this clone is medium-sized. The V and J genes are TRBV6-1 and TRBJ2-7; D is perhaps TRBD1 or TRBD2 (6 bases each). Trimming stripped 2 bases from V and 5 bases from J, with 19 bases between. The CDR3 has 16 residues. The V gene's germline CDR1 is MNHNS and CDR2 SASEGT. In DNA, the CDR3 is TGTGCCAGCAGTGAAAATGATCGGGGGCGACACCACGAGCAGTACTTC. It yields the protein CASSENDRGRHHEQYF.

The chain links TRBV25-1 to TRBJ1-1, with D possibly being TRBD1 (5 bases). The CDR3 spans 16 residues. The V gene lost 2 bases and the J gene lost 1 base, with 14 bases spanning the gap. In germline, CDR1 is MGHDK, CDR2 SYGVNS. CDR3 in DNA: TGTGCCAGCAGTGAAGGGCGACAGACACCGAACACTGAAGCTTTCTTT. Amino acids: CASSEGRQTPNTEAFF.

The rearrangement joins TRBV5-6 to TRBJ1-3; no firm D call. CDR1 and CDR2 (germline): SGHDT, YYEEEE. The CDR3 consists of 15 residues. V lost 0 bases, J lost 2 bases, and 9 bases lay in between. Here the CDR3 reads CASSLAPPTGNTIYF. The DNA of the CDR3 is TGTGCCAGCAGCTTGGCGCCGCCAACTGGAAACACCATATATTTT.

This chain joins TRBV28 and TRBJ2-3; TRBD2 aligns across 12 bases. This CDR3 is 17 amino acids long. Trimming removed 5 bases from V and 2 bases from J; junction bases left unmatched: 8. From germline, CDR1 is MDHEN and CDR2 SYDVKM. The CDR3 region has the DNA TGTGCCAGCAGTCCGACTAGCGGGAGCGATGACACAGATACGCAGTATTTT. It yields the protein CASSPTSGSDDTDTQYF.

The count of this clone is one. This chain connects TRBV7-2 to TRBJ2-3; 9 nucleotides align to TRBD2. With 6 bases clipped from V and 5 bases from J, the junction kept 12 bases outside the gene matches. The CDR3 length is 16 residues. Germline values: CDR1 SGHTA, CDR2 FQGNSA. CDR3 bases: TGTGCCAGCAGTCAACGCCCAGCGGGAGGAGGAGATACGCAGTATTTT. It yields the protein CASSQRPAGGGDTQYF.

The CDR3 reads CASSDGTSGGLQETQYF. The CDR3 coding sequence is TGTGCCAGCAGTGATGGGACTAGCGGGGGCCTCCAAGAGACCCAGTACTTC. The chain employs TRBV2 and TRBJ2-5, with TRBD2 matching over 14 bases. V dropped 3 bases and J dropped 1; count of bases not matched to a gene: 4. Germline loops: CDR1 SNHLY, CDR2 FYNNEI. CDR3 size: 17 residues.